The rows below give T cell receptor beta chains drawn from one sample of a study of cytomegalovirus exposure and HLA in healthy donors. Generated by immunoSEQ multiplex PCR, the TCRdb table keeps only in-frame clones and is missing some. The sample includes about 130,000 clones, about 8.5% of them seen just once. Specimen: PBMCs. Every receptor here comes from a man aged 40-49 years in good health and CMV-seronegative. CDR3s include the opening cysteine and the closing phenylalanine or tryptophan. The D gene is left open where the match is weak. The size of a clone is reported for some rows only, either as once, few or many, or as a class for expanded clones.

D gene	V gene	clone size	J gene	CDR3 DNA	CDR3 protein
TRBD1	TRBV19	NA	TRBJ1-2	TGTGCCAGTAGTATTGCCGGGACAGTCTACGGCTACACCTTC	CASSIAGTVYGYTF
NA	TRBV11-2	NA	TRBJ2-3	TGTGCCAGCAGCTTAGGGACAGTGAGCACAGATACGCAGTATTTT	CASSLGTVSTDTQYF
NA	TRBV5-5	NA	TRBJ1-1	TGTGCCAGCAGCTTGTTCTACGGGGGGGGGACTGAAGCTTTCTTT	CASSLFYGGGTEAFF
TRBD2	TRBV7-2	few	TRBJ2-5	TGTGCCAGCAGCTTCGGGGGGGCCCATCGTGGGCAAGAGACCCAGTACTTC	CASSFGGAHRGQETQYF
NA	TRBV5-4	few	TRBJ1-2	TGTGCCAGCAGCTTGGCCCAGGGGTGGGGTAATGGCTACACCTTC	CASSLAQGWGNGYTF
TRBD2	TRBV28	many	TRBJ2-3	TGTGCCAGCAGTTTTCTAGCGGGGACAGATACGCAGTATTTT	CASSFLAGTDTQYF
TRBD1	TRBV30	few	TRBJ1-1	TGTGCATGGCAGGGGGCTGTCACTGAAGATTTCTTT	CAWQGAVTEDFF
NA	TRBV6-1	NA	TRBJ1-1	TGTGCCATCAGTCGGGAGGGGCGCGGCACTGAAGCTTTCTTT	CAISREGRGTEAFF
NA	TRBV7-2	few	TRBJ1-6	TGTGCCAGCAGCTTAGAATTAAGCTCACCCCTCCACTTT	CASSLELSSPLHF
TRBD1	TRBV10-2	NA	TRBJ1-1	TGCGCCAGCACCCTGGGGACAGGGGTTATGGGCACTGAAGCTTTCTTT	CASTLGTGVMGTEAFF
NA	TRBV6-4	few	TRBJ1-1	TGTGCCAGCAGTGACGGAGATGGCACTGAAGCTTTCTTT	CASSDGDGTEAFF
NA	TRBV6-5	few	TRBJ2-5	TGTGCCAGCAGTTACGGGAGCGGGGAGACCCAGTACTTC	CASSYGSGETQYF
TRBD2	TRBV9	NA	TRBJ2-3	TGTGCCAGCAGCGTAGGGGCTAGCGGGGGGTTCACAGATACGCAGTATTTT	CASSVGASGGFTDTQYF
TRBD2	TRBV10-3	NA	TRBJ2-3	TGTGCCATCAGTGAGTCGAGGTATGGCGGGGGGGCCATAGATAAGCAGTATTTT	CAISESRYGGGAIDKQYF
NA	TRBV19	NA	TRBJ2-3	TGTGCCAGTACCGGAGCTAGCACAGATACGCAGTATTTT	CASTGASTDTQYF
NA	TRBV2	NA	TRBJ1-5	TGTGCCAGCAGCCAAAAGCGGGGGGGCGGAATGGGAAATCAGCCCCAGCATTTT	CASSQKRGGGMGNQPQHF
TRBD1	TRBV10-3	NA	TRBJ1-5	TGTGCCATCAGCCCTACAGGGGGGGAACAGCCCCAGCATTTT	CAISPTGGEQPQHF
TRBD1	TRBV6-1	few	TRBJ1-2	TGTGCCAGCACACCTGACAGGGTGCATGGCTACACCTTC	CASTPDRVHGYTF
NA	TRBV5-1	NA	TRBJ1-1	TGCGCCAGCAGCTTAGGGAGGAACATTGAAGCTTTCTTT	CASSLGRNIEAFF
TRBD2	TRBV19	NA	TRBJ2-1	TGTGCCAGTAGCCAGGGACTAGAAGCAAATGAGCAGTTCTTC	CASSQGLEANEQFF
NA	TRBV2	NA	TRBJ2-1	TGTGCCAGCAAATTGACAGCCTACAATGAGCAGTTCTTC	CASKLTAYNEQFF
NA	TRBV6-1	few	TRBJ2-3	TGTGCCAGCACGGTCCGTGGCACAGATACGCAGTATTTT	CASTVRGTDTQYF
NA	TRBV10-1	few	TRBJ1-1	TGCGCCAGCAGTGAGTACGGGATCACTGAAGCTTTCTTT	CASSEYGITEAFF
NA	TRBV15	NA	TRBJ1-5	TGTGCCACCAGCACAAGGGGGAATCAGCCCCAGCATTTT	CATSTRGNQPQHF
TRBD1	TRBV7-2	NA	TRBJ1-3	TGTGCCAGCAGCTTATGGGACAGGGGGACTGGAAACACCATATATTTT	CASSLWDRGTGNTIYF
TRBD1	TRBV5-6	few	TRBJ1-5	TGTGCCAGCAGCCATCGGACAGGGGCGTACCAGCCCCAGCATTTT	CASSHRTGAYQPQHF
NA	TRBV19	NA	TRBJ1-4	TGTGCCAGTAGCACCGGCAGGGAAGATGAAAAACTGTTTTTT	CASSTGREDEKLFF
NA	TRBV2	NA	TRBJ2-5	TGTGCCAGCAGGACAGACCAAGAGACCCAGTACTTC	CASRTDQETQYF
TRBD1	TRBV5-1	NA	TRBJ2-3	TGCGCCAGCAGCTTTGACAGGGGCTCAGATACGCAGTATTTT	CASSFDRGSDTQYF
TRBD2	TRBV6-5	few	TRBJ2-1	TGTGCCAGCCAGGGACTAGCGGGGGGGCAAGAGCAGTTCTTC	CASQGLAGGQEQFF
TRBD1	TRBV10-3	NA	TRBJ1-1	TGTGCCATCAGTCCAATCACGGGACAGGGGCAGGGCACTGAAGCTTTCTTT	CAISPITGQGQGTEAFF
NA	TRBV11-2	NA	TRBJ2-7	TGTGCCAGCACCTCTCGGGGAGGTGGGCAGTACTTC	CASTSRGGGQYF
TRBD2	TRBV6-5	few	TRBJ2-1	TGTGCCAGCAGTTACTCGTTCGGGGGGATCAACAATGAGCAGTTCTTC	CASSYSFGGINNEQFF
NA	TRBV7-8	NA	TRBJ1-2	TGTGCCAGCAGCTCCGGCGGGGTATCCTATGGCTACACCTTC	CASSSGGVSYGYTF
TRBD2	TRBV2	NA	TRBJ2-1	TGTGCCAGCAGGGTAGCGGGGGGCTACAATGAGCAGTTCTTC	CASRVAGGYNEQFF
NA	TRBV5-1	few	TRBJ2-1	TGCGCCAGCAGCGTAGCAGGGAATGAGCAGTTCTTC	CASSVAGNEQFF
TRBD1	TRBV7-9	NA	TRBJ1-1	TGTGCCAGCAGCATTCCGGGACAGGGGGATACTGAAGCTTTCTTT	CASSIPGQGDTEAFF
NA	TRBV19	NA	TRBJ2-5	TGTGCCAGTATGGGGCAGCTGGGGGAGACCCAGTACTTC	CASMGQLGETQYF
NA	TRBV6-6	many	TRBJ1-1	TGTGCCAGCAGTCCCCCGACAGGATCGAACACTGAAGCTTTCTTT	CASSPPTGSNTEAFF
NA	TRBV10-3	NA	TRBJ2-2	TGTGCCATCAGCCCGACAGGAGCCGGGGAGCTGTTTTTT	CAISPTGAGELFF
NA	TRBV19	few	TRBJ1-2	TGTGCCAGAACCTTGGGGGGGCAGCCCTATGGCTACACCTTC	CARTLGGQPYGYTF
NA	TRBV5-1	few	TRBJ2-1	TGCGCCAGCAGCTTGGGACAGGGAGGCGAGCAGTTCTTC	CASSLGQGGEQFF
NA	TRBV11-2	few	TRBJ2-5	TGTGCCAGCAGCTTAGGGCAGGGTAGGAAGACCCAGTACTTC	CASSLGQGRKTQYF
NA	TRBV28	NA	TRBJ2-5	TGTGCCAGCAGTTCCTTGGGAGAGGGAGAGACCCAGTACTTC	CASSSLGEGETQYF
TRBD2	TRBV7-9	NA	TRBJ2-2	TGTGCCCCCAAGGGACTAGCGGGGGAATTGAACACCGGGGAGCTGTTTTTT	CAPKGLAGELNTGELFF
NA	TRBV11-2	NA	TRBJ2-3	TGTGCCAGCAGCGGGGAGCGCGATACGCAGTATTTT	CASSGERDTQYF
NA	TRBV6-6	few	TRBJ2-2	TGTGCCAGCAGTCAGGCCGGGGAGCTGTTTTTT	CASSQAGELFF
TRBD2	TRBV5-1	NA	TRBJ2-3	TGCGCCAGCAGCTTGGGGCCTAGCGGGGGGCAAAGCACAGATACGCAGTATTTT	CASSLGPSGGQSTDTQYF
NA	TRBV30	NA	TRBJ1-1	TGTGCCTGGAGTTGGGGGCCTGGCCTGACTTTCTTT	CAWSWGPGLTFF
NA	TRBV5-6	NA	TRBJ2-1	TGTGCCAGCAGCTCGACAGAAGTGAGATACAATGAGCAGTTCTTC	CASSSTEVRYNEQFF
NA	TRBV10-3	NA	TRBJ2-3	TGTGCCATCACCCCCGGGGGGCCCGGGGATACGCAGTATTTT	CAITPGGPGDTQYF
TRBD2	TRBV19	few	TRBJ2-7	TGTGCCAGTAGTACTGGATGGGGGAGGGGCTCGGACTACGAGCAGTACTTC	CASSTGWGRGSDYEQYF
NA	TRBV5-1	NA	TRBJ1-6	TGCGCCAGCAGCTTGACTTCTGGCAGGGGAGAGTCACCCCTCCACTTT	CASSLTSGRGESPLHF
TRBD1	TRBV28	few	TRBJ1-6	TGTGCCAGCAGCATAAGACAGGGAGGAGGCTCACCCCTCCACTTT	CASSIRQGGGSPLHF
TRBD2	TRBV5-1	few	TRBJ2-7	TGCGCCAGCAGCTGGGGACTAGCGGGGGGGTTCGACGAGCAGTACTTC	CASSWGLAGGFDEQYF
TRBD1	TRBV6-5	NA	TRBJ2-7	TGTGCCAGCAGTTCAGGGGGCGGCGAGCAGTACTTC	CASSSGGGEQYF
TRBD1	TRBV7-8	NA	TRBJ1-5	TGTGCCAGCAGCTTAGCGGGACAGGGATTCAATCAGCCCCAGCATTTT	CASSLAGQGFNQPQHF
TRBD1	TRBV5-8	few	TRBJ1-1	TGTGCCAGCAGCATGGACAGGGGGCTAGAGTTGGACACTGAAGCTTTCTTT	CASSMDRGLELDTEAFF
TRBD2	TRBV27	few	TRBJ2-7	TGCGCGGCGGGGCAGGGACTAAACTACGAGCAGTACTTC	CAAGQGLNYEQYF